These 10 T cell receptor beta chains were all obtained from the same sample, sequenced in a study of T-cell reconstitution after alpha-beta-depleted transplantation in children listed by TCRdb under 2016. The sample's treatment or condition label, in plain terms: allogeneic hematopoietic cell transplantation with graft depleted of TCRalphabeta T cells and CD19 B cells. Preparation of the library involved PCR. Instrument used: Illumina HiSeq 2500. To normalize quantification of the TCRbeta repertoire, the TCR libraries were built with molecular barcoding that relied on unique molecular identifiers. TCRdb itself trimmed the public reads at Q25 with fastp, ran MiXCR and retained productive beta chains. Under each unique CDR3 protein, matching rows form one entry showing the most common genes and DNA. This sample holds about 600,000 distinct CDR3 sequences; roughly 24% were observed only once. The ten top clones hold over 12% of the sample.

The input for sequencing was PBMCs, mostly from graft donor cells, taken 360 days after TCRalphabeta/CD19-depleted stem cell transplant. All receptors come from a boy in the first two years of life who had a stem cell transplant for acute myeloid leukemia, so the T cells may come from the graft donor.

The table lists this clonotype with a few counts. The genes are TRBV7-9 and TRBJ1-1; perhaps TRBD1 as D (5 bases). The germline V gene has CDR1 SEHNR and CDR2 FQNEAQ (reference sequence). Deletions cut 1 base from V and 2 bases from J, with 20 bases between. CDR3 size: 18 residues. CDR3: CASSLVPTRAGTNTEAFF. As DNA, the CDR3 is TGTGCCAGCAGCTTAGTACCTACTCGGGCAGGGACTAACACTGAAGCTTTCTTT.

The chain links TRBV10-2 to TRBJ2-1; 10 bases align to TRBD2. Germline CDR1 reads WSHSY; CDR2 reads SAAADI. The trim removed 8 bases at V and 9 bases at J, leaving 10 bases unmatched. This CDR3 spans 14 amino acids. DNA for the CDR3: TGCGCCAGCGGGAAGCTAGCGGGGGATGGTGAGCAGTTCTTC. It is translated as CASGKLAGDGEQFF.

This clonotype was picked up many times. The CDR3, as DNA: TGTGCCAGCAAAACTCGGTCCTACAATGAGCAGTTCTTC. It codes for CASKTRSYNEQFF. This chain links TRBV6-6 with TRBJ2-1; no reliable D call. V lost 7 bases, J lost 1 base, and 8 bases lay in between. The CDR3 extends over 13 amino acids. Germline V CDR1 and CDR2: MNHNY, SVGAGI (reference sequence).

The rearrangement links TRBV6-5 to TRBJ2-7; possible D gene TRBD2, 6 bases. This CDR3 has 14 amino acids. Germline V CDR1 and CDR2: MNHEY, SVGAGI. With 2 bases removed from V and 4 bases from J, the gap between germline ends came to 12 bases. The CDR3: CASSYGGVGYEQYF. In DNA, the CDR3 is TGTGCCAGCAGTTACGGCGGGGTGGGGTACGAGCAGTACTTC.

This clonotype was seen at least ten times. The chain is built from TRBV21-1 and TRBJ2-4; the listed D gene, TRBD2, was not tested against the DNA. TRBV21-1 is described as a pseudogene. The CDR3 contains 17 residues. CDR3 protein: CASSGPWASGELNIQYF. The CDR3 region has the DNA TGTGCCAGCAGCGGGCCCTGGGCTAGCGGGGAACTGAACATTCAGTACTTC.

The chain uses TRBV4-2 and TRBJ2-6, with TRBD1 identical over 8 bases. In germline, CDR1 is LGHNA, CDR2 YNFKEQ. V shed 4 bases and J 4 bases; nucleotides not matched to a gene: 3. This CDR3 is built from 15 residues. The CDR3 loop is CASSPGGLGANVLTF. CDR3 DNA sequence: TGTGCCAGCAGCCCAGGGGGCCTGGGGGCCAACGTCCTGACTTTC.

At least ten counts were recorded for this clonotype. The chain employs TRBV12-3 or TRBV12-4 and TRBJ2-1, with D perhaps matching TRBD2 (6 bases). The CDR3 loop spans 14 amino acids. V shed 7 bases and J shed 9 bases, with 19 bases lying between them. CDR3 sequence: CASIIPGLGGEQFF. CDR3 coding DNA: TGTGCCAGCATCATACCGGGACTCGGCGGTGAGCAGTTCTTC.

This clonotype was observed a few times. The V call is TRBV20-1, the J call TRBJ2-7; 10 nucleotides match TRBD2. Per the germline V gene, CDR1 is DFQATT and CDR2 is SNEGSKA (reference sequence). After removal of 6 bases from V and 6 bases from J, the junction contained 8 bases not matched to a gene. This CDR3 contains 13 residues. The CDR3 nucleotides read TGCAGTGCCGACGGACTAGCGGTTTCCGAGCAGTACTTC. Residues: CSADGLAVSEQYF.

CDR3: CASRESGDSYEQYV. Here the CDR3 DNA reads TGCGCCAGCAGAGAAAGCGGGGATTCCTACGAGCAGTACGTC. V gene TRBV5-1 combines with J gene TRBJ2-7, with 7 bases aligning to TRBD2. Germline-derived CDR1 and CDR2 are SGHRS and YFSETQ. V shed 5 bases and J 1 base; nucleotides not matched to a gene: 6. The CDR3 runs 14 residues.

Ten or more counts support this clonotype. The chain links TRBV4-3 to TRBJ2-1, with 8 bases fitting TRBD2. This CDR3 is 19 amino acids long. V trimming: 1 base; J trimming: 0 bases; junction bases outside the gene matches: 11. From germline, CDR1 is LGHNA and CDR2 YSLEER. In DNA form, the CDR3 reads TGCGCCAGCAGCCAAGTTACCCCCGGGGGGGCTGGCTCCTACAATGAGCAGTTCTTC. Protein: CASSQVTPGGAGSYNEQFF.